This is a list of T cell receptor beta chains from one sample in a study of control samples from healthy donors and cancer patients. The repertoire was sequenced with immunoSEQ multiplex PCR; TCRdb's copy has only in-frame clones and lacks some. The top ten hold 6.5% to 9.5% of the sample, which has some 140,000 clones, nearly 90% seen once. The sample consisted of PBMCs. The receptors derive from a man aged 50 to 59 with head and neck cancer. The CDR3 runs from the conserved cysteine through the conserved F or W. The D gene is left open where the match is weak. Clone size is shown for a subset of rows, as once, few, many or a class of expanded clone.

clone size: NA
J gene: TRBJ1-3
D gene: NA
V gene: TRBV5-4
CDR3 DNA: TGTGCCAGCAGCTTCCAGGGGACTGGAAACACCATATATTTT
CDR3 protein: CASSFQGTGNTIYF

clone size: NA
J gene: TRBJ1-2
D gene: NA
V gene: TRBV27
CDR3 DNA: TGTGCCAGCAGTTTATTAGCAGTGGGGAACTATGGCTACACCTTC
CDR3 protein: CASSLLAVGNYGYTF

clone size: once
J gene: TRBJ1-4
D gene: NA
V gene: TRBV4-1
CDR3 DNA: TGCGCCAGCAGCCAAGTCGTCGGAGAAAAACTGTTTTTT
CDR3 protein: CASSQVVGEKLFF

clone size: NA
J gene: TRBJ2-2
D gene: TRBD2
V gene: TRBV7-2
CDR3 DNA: TGTGCCTCCTCAGGACTAGCCGGCACCGGGGAGCTGTTTTTT
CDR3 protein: CASSGLAGTGELFF

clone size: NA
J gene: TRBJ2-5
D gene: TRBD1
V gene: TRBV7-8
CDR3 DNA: TGTGCCAGCAGCGGCGGGACAGGGGAGACCCAGTACTTC
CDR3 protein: CASSGGTGETQYF

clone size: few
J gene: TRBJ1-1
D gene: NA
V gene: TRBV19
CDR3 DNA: TGTGCCAGTAGTGGCGGTATCGGCACTGAAGCTTTCTTT
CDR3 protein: CASSGGIGTEAFF

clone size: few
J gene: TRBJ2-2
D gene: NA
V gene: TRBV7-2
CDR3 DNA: TGTGCCAGCAGCCCGCCCACCTGGGGATCAGGCACCGGGGAGCTGTTTTTT
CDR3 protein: CASSPPTWGSGTGELFF

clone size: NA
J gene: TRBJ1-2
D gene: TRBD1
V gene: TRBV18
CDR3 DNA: TGTGCCAGCTCACCAAACGAAAAGGGACAGATTTATGGCTACACCTTC
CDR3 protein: CASSPNEKGQIYGYTF

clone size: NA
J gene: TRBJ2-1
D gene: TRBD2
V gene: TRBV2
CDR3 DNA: TGTGCCAGCAGTGGACGGACTAGAGGCTCCTACAATGAGCAGTTCTTC
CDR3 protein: CASSGRTRGSYNEQFF

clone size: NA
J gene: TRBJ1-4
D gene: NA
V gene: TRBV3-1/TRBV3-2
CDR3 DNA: TGTGCCAGCAGCCAAGGGGGGGTGGGATACGAAAAACTGTTTTTT
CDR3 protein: CASSQGGVGYEKLFF

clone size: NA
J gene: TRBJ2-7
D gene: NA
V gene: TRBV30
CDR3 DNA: TGTGCCTGGAAGGCGCCGAGCTCCTACGAGCAGTACTTC
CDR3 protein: CAWKAPSSYEQYF

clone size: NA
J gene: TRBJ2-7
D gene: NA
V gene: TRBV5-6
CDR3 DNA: TGTGCCAGCAGCTTTGGTACCAACGAGCAGTACTTC
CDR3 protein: CASSFGTNEQYF

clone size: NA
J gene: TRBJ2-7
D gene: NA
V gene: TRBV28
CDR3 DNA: TGTGCCAGCAGTTTCCAGAACTACGAGCAGTACTTC
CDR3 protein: CASSFQNYEQYF

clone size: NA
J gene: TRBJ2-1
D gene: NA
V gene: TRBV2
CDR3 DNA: TGTGCCAGCAGTGAAGGAGCGGGTGCCTACAATGAGCAGTTCTTC
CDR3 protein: CASSEGAGAYNEQFF

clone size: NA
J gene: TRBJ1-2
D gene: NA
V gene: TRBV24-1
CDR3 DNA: TGTGCCACCAGTGATCCGACAGAAAACTATGGCTACACCTTC
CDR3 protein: CATSDPTENYGYTF

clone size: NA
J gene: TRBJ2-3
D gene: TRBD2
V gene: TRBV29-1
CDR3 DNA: TGCAGCGTAGGCGCTAGCGGGGGGCGGGGTACGCAGTATTTT
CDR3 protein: CSVGASGGRGTQYF

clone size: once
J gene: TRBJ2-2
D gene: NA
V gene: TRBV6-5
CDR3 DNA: TGTGCCAGCAGCCGCACCCGGTTGGCGACCGGGGAGCTGTTTTTT
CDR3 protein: CASSRTRLATGELFF

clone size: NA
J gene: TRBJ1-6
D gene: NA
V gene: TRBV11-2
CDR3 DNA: TGTGCCAGCAATAGTGATTGGACCTATAATTCACCCCTCCACTTT
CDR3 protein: CASNSDWTYNSPLHF

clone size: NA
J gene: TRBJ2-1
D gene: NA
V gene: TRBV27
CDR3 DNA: TGTGCCAGCAGTTGGACCCCGGGCAATGAGCAGTTCTTC
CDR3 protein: CASSWTPGNEQFF

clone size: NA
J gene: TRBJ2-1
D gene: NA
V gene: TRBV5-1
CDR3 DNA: TGCGCCAGCAGCTTCCAAGATAATGAGCAGTTCTTC
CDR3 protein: CASSFQDNEQFF

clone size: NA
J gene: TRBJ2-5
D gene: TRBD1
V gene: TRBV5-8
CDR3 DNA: TGTGCCAGCAGCCCCCGGACAGGGAGGTCGGGGACCCAGTACTTC
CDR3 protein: CASSPRTGRSGTQYF

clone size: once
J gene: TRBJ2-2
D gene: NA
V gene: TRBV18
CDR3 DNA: TGTGCCAGCTCACCAAGAGAGGCCGGGGAGCTGTTTTTT
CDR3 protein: CASSPREAGELFF

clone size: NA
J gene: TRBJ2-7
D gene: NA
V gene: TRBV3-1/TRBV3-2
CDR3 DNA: TGTGCCAGCAGCCAAGAAGGGTACGAGCAGTACTTC
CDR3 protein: CASSQEGYEQYF

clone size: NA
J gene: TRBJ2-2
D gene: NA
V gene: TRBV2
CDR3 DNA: TGTGTCAGCGAGACCACCGGGGAGCTGTTTTTT
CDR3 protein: CVSETTGELFF

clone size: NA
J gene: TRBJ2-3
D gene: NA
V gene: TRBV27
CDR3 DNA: TGTGCCAGCAAGGGCGAAACCTACACAGATACGCAGTATTTT
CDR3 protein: CASKGETYTDTQYF

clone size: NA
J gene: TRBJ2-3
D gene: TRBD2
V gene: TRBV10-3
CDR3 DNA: TGTGCCATCAGTGGGATGGGGAGGGCAACTATCCCGGATACGCAGTATTTT
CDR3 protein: CAISGMGRATIPDTQYF

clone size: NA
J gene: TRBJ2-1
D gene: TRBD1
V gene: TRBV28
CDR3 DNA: TGTGCCAGCAGTTTCCGGGACAGGGGAGGTGAGCAGTTCTTC
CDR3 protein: CASSFRDRGGEQFF

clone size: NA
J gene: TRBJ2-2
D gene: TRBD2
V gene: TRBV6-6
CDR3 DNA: TGTGCCAGCAGTCGTTTACTAGCGGGAGGGCATGGCGGGGAGCTGTTTTTT
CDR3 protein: CASSRLLAGGHGGELFF

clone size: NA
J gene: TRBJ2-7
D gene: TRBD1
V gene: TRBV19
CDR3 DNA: TGTGCCAGTAGCCTCAGGGGGCAAAACTACGAGCAGTACTTC
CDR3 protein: CASSLRGQNYEQYF

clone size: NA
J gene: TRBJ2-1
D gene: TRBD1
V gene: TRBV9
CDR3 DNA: TGTGCCAGCAGCGTTTACTCGGGACAGAGTTCTTACAATGAGCAGTTCTTC
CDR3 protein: CASSVYSGQSSYNEQFF

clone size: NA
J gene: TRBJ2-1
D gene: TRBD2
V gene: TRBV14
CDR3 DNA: TGTGCCAGCAGCCCACTGTTTAAGTTAGGCGGGGGGAGGAATGAGCAGTTCTTC
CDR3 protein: CASSPLFKLGGGRNEQFF

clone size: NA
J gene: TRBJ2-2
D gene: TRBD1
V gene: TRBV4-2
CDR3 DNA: TGTGCCAGCAGCCCCCACAGGGGCAACGTAGGCGGGGAGCTGTTTTTT
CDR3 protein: CASSPHRGNVGGELFF

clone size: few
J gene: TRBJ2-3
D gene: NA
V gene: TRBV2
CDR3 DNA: TGTGCCAGCAGTAAAACAGATACGCAGTATTTT
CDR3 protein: CASSKTDTQYF

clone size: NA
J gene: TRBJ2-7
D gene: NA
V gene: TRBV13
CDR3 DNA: TGTGCCAGCGCCGGCCAATACAATTCCTACGAGCAGTACTTC
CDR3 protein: CASAGQYNSYEQYF

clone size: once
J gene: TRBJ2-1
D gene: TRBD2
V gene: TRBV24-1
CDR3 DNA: TGTGCCACCAGTCGGGGACTAGGGCAGGGTGAGCAGTTCTTC
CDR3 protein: CATSRGLGQGEQFF

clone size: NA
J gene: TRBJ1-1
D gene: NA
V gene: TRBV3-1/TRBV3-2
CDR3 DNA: TGTGCCAGCAGCCGATGGGGTGAAGCTTTCTTT
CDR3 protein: CASSRWGEAFF

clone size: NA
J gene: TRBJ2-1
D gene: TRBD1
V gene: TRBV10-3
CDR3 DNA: TGTGCCATCAGGGGGACAGGGAACAACAATGAGCAGTTCTTC
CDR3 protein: CAIRGTGNNNEQFF

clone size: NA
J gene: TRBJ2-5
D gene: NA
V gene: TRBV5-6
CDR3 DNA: TGTGCCAGCAGCTTGGCAGGGAAGATGAGAGAGACCCAGTACTTC
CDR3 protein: CASSLAGKMRETQYF

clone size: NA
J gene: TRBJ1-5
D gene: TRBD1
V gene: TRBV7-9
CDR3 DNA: TGTGCCAGCAGCCCCGACAGGGAACCCAATCAGCCCCAGCATTTT
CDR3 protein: CASSPDREPNQPQHF

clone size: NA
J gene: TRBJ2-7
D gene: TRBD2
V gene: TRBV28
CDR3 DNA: TGTGCCAGCAGCGGTCCGGGACTAAGCTCCTACGAGCAGTACTTC
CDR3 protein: CASSGPGLSSYEQYF

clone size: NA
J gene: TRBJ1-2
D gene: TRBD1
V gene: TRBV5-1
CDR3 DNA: TGCGCCAGCAGCTGGGGGGACAGCTCTCTTGGCTACACCTTC
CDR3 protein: CASSWGDSSLGYTF

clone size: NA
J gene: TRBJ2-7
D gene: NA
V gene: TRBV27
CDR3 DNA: TGTGCCAGCAGTTATGCCTTGGGATACGAGCAGTACTTC
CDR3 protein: CASSYALGYEQYF

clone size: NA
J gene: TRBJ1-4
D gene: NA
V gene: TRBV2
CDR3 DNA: TGTGCCAGCAGCCCTGGTAGGAGAAATGAAAAACTGTTTTTT
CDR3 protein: CASSPGRRNEKLFF

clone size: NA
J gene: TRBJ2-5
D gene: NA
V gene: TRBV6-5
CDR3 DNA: TGTGCCAGCAGGAGGGACCAAGAGACCCAGTACTTC
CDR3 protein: CASRRDQETQYF

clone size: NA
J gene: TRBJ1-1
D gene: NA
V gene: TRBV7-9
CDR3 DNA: TGTGCCAGCACCAGACCAAACAGGGAAGTAATGAACACTGAAGCTTTCTTT
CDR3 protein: CASTRPNREVMNTEAFF

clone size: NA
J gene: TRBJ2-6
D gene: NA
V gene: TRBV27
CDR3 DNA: TGTGCCAGCAGTCCACTCGGACGAGGCTCTGGGGCCAACGTCCTGACTTTC
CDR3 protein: CASSPLGRGSGANVLTF

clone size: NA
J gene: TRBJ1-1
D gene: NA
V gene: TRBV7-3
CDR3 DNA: TGTGCCAGCAGCGGACAGCAAAACACTGAAGCTTTCTTT
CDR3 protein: CASSGQQNTEAFF

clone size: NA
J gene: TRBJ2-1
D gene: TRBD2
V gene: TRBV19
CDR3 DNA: TGTGCCTCGGGGGGGGAGGGCCCCAATGAGCAGTTCTTC
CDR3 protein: CASGGEGPNEQFF

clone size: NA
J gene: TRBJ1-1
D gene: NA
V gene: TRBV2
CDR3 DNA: TGTGCCAGCATGGCTTACGAGGGGACTGAAGCTTTCTTT
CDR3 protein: CASMAYEGTEAFF

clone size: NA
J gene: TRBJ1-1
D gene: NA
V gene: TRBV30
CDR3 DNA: TGTGCCTGGAGACCGGAGAACACTGAAGCTTTCTTT
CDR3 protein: CAWRPENTEAFF

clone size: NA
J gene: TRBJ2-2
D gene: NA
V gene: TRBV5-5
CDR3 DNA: TGTGCCAGCAGCATAACGACCTACACCGGGGAGCTGTTTTTT
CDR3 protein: CASSITTYTGELFF

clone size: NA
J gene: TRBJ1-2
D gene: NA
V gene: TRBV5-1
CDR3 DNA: TGCGCCAGCAGCTTGCTGGGGCTCGGCTACACCTTC
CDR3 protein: CASSLLGLGYTF